The rows below give T cell receptor beta chains drawn from one sample of a study of blood T cells in healthy people across ages. TCRdb redid the calling of the 5' RACE reads with MiXCR, one entry per CDR3 protein. The table shows 1.4 million or so distinct CDR3 sequences, with 35% to 45% occurring only once. Sequences were obtained from blood. The receptors were gathered from a woman aged 18-29 years in good health. Both conserved end residues are part of each CDR3. Fields, in order: J gene, V gene, D gene, clone size, CDR3 DNA, CDR3 protein. D genes are given only for firm matches. Clone size is given for some rows only: seen once, a few or many times, or a class if the clone is expanded.

j_call: TRBJ2-3; v_call: TRBV24-1; d_call: TRBD2; clone_size: .; cdr3_nt: TGTGCCACCAGTGACCCCTCACTAGCGGGGGCCCCGGATACGCAGTATTTT; cdr3_aa: CATSDPSLAGAPDTQYF
j_call: TRBJ1-1; v_call: TRBV5-1; d_call: .; clone_size: .; cdr3_nt: TGCGCCAGCAATAATGAGAGGGGGGAGCGCAACACTGAAGCTTTCTTT; cdr3_aa: CASNNERGERNTEAFF
j_call: TRBJ1-3; v_call: TRBV4-1; d_call: TRBD1; clone_size: .; cdr3_nt: TGCGCCAGCAGCCAAGAACACCCCGACCGGGACAGAGGGCCAGAATTATATTTT; cdr3_aa: CASSQEHPDRDRGPELYF
j_call: TRBJ1-1; v_call: TRBV20-1; d_call: .; clone_size: many; cdr3_nt: TGCAGTGCTAGAGTACAGTACACTGAAGCTTTCTTT; cdr3_aa: CSARVQYTEAFF
j_call: TRBJ1-1; v_call: TRBV4-2; d_call: TRBD1; clone_size: .; cdr3_nt: TGTGCCAGCAGCCAACCCGGGACAGTGCTGGCGGACACTGAAGCTTTCTTT; cdr3_aa: CASSQPGTVLADTEAFF
j_call: TRBJ2-3; v_call: TRBV4-3; d_call: TRBD2; clone_size: .; cdr3_nt: TGCGCCAGCAGCCAAGATCGGGACTACAGCACAGATACGCAGTATTTT; cdr3_aa: CASSQDRDYSTDTQYF
j_call: TRBJ1-4; v_call: TRBV27; d_call: .; clone_size: .; cdr3_nt: TGTGCCAGCAGTTTTGTAAAACTGTTTTTT; cdr3_aa: CASSFVKLFF
j_call: TRBJ2-1; v_call: TRBV9; d_call: .; clone_size: .; cdr3_nt: TGTGCCAGCACAACTGGTAGTGACTCCTATAATGAGCAGTTCTTC; cdr3_aa: CASTTGSDSYNEQFF
j_call: TRBJ1-5; v_call: TRBV9; d_call: .; clone_size: few; cdr3_nt: TGTGCCAGCAGCGTAGAAGGCCGCTCCGATCAGCCCCAGCATTTT; cdr3_aa: CASSVEGRSDQPQHF
j_call: TRBJ2-1; v_call: TRBV3-1; d_call: .; clone_size: .; cdr3_nt: TGTGCCAGCAGCCAAGCGCTAGCCCCATACAATGAGCAGTTCTTC; cdr3_aa: CASSQALAPYNEQFF
j_call: TRBJ2-2; v_call: TRBV12-3/TRBV12-4; d_call: .; clone_size: .; cdr3_nt: TGTGCCAGCAGTTTAGGAAGGGGCGGGGAGCTGTTTTTT; cdr3_aa: CASSLGRGGELFF
j_call: TRBJ1-4; v_call: TRBV6-1; d_call: TRBD1; clone_size: .; cdr3_nt: TGTGCCAGCAGTGAGACAGGACAGGGCACTAATGAAAAACTGTTTTTT; cdr3_aa: CASSETGQGTNEKLFF
j_call: TRBJ2-7; v_call: TRBV29-1; d_call: TRBD1; clone_size: .; cdr3_nt: TGCAGCGTAAGGGGACAGGGGGTGAGGGAGCAGTACTTC; cdr3_aa: CSVRGQGVREQYF
j_call: TRBJ2-1; v_call: TRBV10-3; d_call: TRBD2; clone_size: .; cdr3_nt: TGTGCCATCAGTGAAGGACTAGCGGGGGGCAATGAGCAGTTCTTC; cdr3_aa: CAISEGLAGGNEQFF
j_call: TRBJ2-4; v_call: TRBV21-1; d_call: .; clone_size: .; cdr3_nt: TGTGCCAGCAGCTTTCACCGGGACAGGGGGCATATTGTTGACAAAAACATTCAGTACTTC; cdr3_aa: CASSFHRDRGHIVDKNIQYF
j_call: TRBJ2-3; v_call: TRBV19; d_call: .; clone_size: few; cdr3_nt: TGTGCCAGTAGTATCCGGGGGAGAGGGACAGATACGCAGTATTTT; cdr3_aa: CASSIRGRGTDTQYF
j_call: TRBJ1-3; v_call: TRBV10-1; d_call: .; clone_size: .; cdr3_nt: TGCGCCAGCAGTGTTGTGGCCCCAGGAATCTTGTCTGGAAACACCATATATTTT; cdr3_aa: CASSVVAPGILSGNTIYF
j_call: TRBJ2-7; v_call: TRBV6-1; d_call: TRBD2; clone_size: .; cdr3_nt: TGTGCCAGCAGAGGAGCGGGGGGGGTCTACGAGCAGTACTTC; cdr3_aa: CASRGAGGVYEQYF
j_call: TRBJ2-3; v_call: TRBV20-1; d_call: TRBD2; clone_size: few; cdr3_nt: TGCAGTGCATTTGGACTAGCGGGTGGCACAGATACGCAGTATTTT; cdr3_aa: CSAFGLAGGTDTQYF
j_call: TRBJ2-3; v_call: TRBV28; d_call: .; clone_size: few; cdr3_nt: TGTGCCAGCAGAAAACTGGGGGAAGGGACAGATACGCAGTATTTT; cdr3_aa: CASRKLGEGTDTQYF
j_call: TRBJ2-7; v_call: TRBV6-5; d_call: .; clone_size: few; cdr3_nt: TGTGCCAGCAGTTACGGATATGACTACGAGCAGTACTTC; cdr3_aa: CASSYGYDYEQYF
j_call: TRBJ2-1; v_call: TRBV3-1; d_call: .; clone_size: .; cdr3_nt: TGTGCCAGCAGCCATCAACCGGCTAGCGTCAATGAGCAGTTCTTC; cdr3_aa: CASSHQPASVNEQFF